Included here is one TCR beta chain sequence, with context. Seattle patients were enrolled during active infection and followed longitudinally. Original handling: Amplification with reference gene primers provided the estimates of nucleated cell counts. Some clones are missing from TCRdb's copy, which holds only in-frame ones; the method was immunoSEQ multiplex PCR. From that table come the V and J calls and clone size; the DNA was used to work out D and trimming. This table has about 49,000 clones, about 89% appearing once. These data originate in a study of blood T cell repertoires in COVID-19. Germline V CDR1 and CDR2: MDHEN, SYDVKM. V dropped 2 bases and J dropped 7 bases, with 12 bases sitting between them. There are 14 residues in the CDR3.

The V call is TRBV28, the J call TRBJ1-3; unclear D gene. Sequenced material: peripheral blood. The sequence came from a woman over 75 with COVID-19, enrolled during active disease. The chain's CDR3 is CASSLRGRVNTIYF. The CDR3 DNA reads TGTGCCAGCAGTTTACGGGGTCGGGTCAACACCATATATTTT.